Below are 22 T cell receptor beta chains sequenced from a single sample in a study of blood T cells in healthy people across ages. Together with a sample-barcoded 5' primer, a J-beta primer mix was included in a second PCR lasting roughly 6 to 12 cycles. TCRdb reprocessed the 5' RACE reads with MiXCR, giving one entry per CDR3 protein. The sample has fewer than 1 million distinct CDR3 sequences; around 43% are singletons. Input material: blood. All receptors derive from a man in his sixties in good health.

This clonotype was seen more than once but under ten times. V is TRBV29-1 and J is TRBJ2-5; 8 bases agree with TRBD2. Judging by the DNA end, TRBJ2-7 fits better; the J call may be wrong. The CDR3 is made up of 13 amino acids. Germline V gene sequence: CDR1 SQVTM, CDR2 ANQGSEA. The CDR3 region is CSVTGGGPYEQYF. The CDR3 region has the DNA TGCAGCGTAACCGGGGGGGGACCCTACGAGCAGTACTTC.

The rearrangement joins TRBV9 to TRBJ2-1; 7 bases fit TRBD1. Losses at the gene ends were 0 bases for V and 7 bases for J; bases not matched to a gene: 7. The germline gives CDR1 SGDLS, CDR2 YYNGEE. The CDR3 consists of 15 residues. This CDR3 is CASSVAPDRSNEQFF. The CDR3 coding sequence is TGTGCCAGCAGCGTAGCTCCGGACAGGTCTAATGAGCAGTTCTTC.

The CDR3 DNA reads TGCAGCGCAGGGGCAGACGGTTACAGTGGGCAGTACTTC. Translation: CSAGADGYSGQYF. The chain couples TRBV29-1 to TRBJ2-4, with a possible D match to TRBD1 (6 bases). V was clipped by 7 bases and J by 13 bases, with 23 bases between them. Germline CDR1 SQVTM, CDR2 ANQGSEA. The CDR3 sequence is 13 residues long.

The table lists this clonotype with a few counts. The chain carries TRBV7-2 and TRBJ1-1; tentatively, D is TRBD1 (5 bases). V was pared by 4 bases and J by 6 bases, with 15 bases between. Looked up from germline, CDR1 is SGHTA and CDR2 is FQGNSA. The CDR3 is 14 residues long. The DNA of the CDR3 is TGTGCCAGCAGCTCCACAAGGGGTGAAGCTGAAGCTTTCTTT. This sequence encodes CASSSTRGEAEAFF.

The chain recombines TRBV29-1 with TRBJ2-7; D might be TRBD1 or TRBD2, each matching 5 bases. V dropped 3 bases and J dropped 2 bases, with 8 bases sitting between them. Per the germline V gene, CDR1 is SQVTM and CDR2 is ANQGSEA. The CDR3 length is 12 residues. CDR3 amino acids: CSVEGTAYEQYF. CDR3 in DNA: TGCAGCGTTGAGGGGACGGCCTACGAGCAGTACTTC.

This clonotype was seen only a few times. The chain joins TRBV12-3 or TRBV12-4 to TRBJ2-7, with D tentatively TRBD1 (6 bases). With 3 bases removed from V and 4 bases from J, the gap between germline ends came to 13 bases. This CDR3 contains 14 residues. The CDR3 DNA reads as TGTGCCAGCAGTTTGGGGGCTGCCAGGTACGAGCAGTACTTC. Its translation is CASSLGAARYEQYF.

This rearrangement joins TRBV10-3 to TRBJ1-2, with 7 nucleotides matching TRBD1. Germline V gives CDR1 ENHRY, CDR2 SYGVKD. Germline trimming cut 2 bases from V and 7 bases from J; bases unmatched to any gene: 4. There are 13 residues in the CDR3. CDR3 sequence reads: CAISEDRVSGYTF. The CDR3 nucleotides are TGTGCCATCAGTGAGGACAGGGTCTCTGGCTACACCTTC.

This clonotype was counted at least ten times. A much larger clone differs from this one at a single base, so this may be a read error. This sequence joins TRBV29-1 and TRBJ1-2, with no clear D. Trimming removed 4 bases at V and 2 bases at J, with 8 bases between. Germline V lookup: CDR1 SQVTM, CDR2 ANQGSEA. CDR3 size: 12 residues. This chain's CDR3 is CSVGVRNYGYTF. In nucleotides, the CDR3 is TGCAGCGTTGGGGTCAGGAACTATGGCTACACCTTC. Complete variable domain (other parts from reference TRBV29-1 and TRBJ1-2): SAVISQKPSRDICQRGTSLTIQCQVDSQVTMMFWYRQQPGQSLTLIATANQGSEATYESGFVIDKFPISRPNLTFSTLTVSNMSPEDSSIYLCSVGVRNYGYTFGSGTRLTVV.

J is TRBJ1-1 and V is TRBV5-1, with TRBD1 as a possible D gene (6 bases). The ends were cut back, 1 base at V and 2 bases at J, with 18 bases in the middle. There are 17 residues in the CDR3. From germline, CDR1 is SGHRS and CDR2 YFSETQ. In DNA form, the CDR3 reads TGCGCCAGCAGCTTGCCGAAGGGCAGGGGACCCAACACTGAAGCTTTCTTT. Its protein is CASSLPKGRGPNTEAFF.

This clonotype was recorded at least ten times. CDR3: CASSYRSTDTQYF. In DNA, the CDR3 is TGTGCCAGCAGTTACCGGAGCACAGATACGCAGTATTTT. The V gene is TRBV6-6, the J gene TRBJ2-3; D remains ambiguous. Trimming left V 2 bases short and J 0 bases short, with 3 bases between. There are 13 residues in the CDR3. The germline CDR1 and CDR2 sequences are MNHNY and SVGAGI (reference sequence).

Comments on this clonotype: Relative to the germline gene, one junction end is altered; a read error may explain this. The rearrangement links TRBV4-1 to TRBJ1-1; D unclear. The CDR3 loop spans 15 amino acids. Looked up from germline, CDR1 is MGHRA and CDR2 is YSYEKL. CDR3 sequence (DNA): TGCGCCAGCAGCCAACCGGGTCAGGCGAACGCTGAAGCTTTCTTT. Protein sequence: CASSQPGQANAEAFF.

The chain links TRBV25-1 to TRBJ2-7; D tentatively fits TRBD1 or TRBD2 (6 bases each). This CDR3 has 15 amino acids. Trimming shortened V by 0 bases and J by 3 bases, and 12 bases separated the two germline ends. CDR1 and CDR2 from the germline V gene are MGHDK and SYGVNS. The CDR3 protein is CASSEYRRGIYEQYF. The CDR3 DNA reads as TGTGCCAGCAGTGAATACAGGAGGGGGATCTACGAGCAGTACTTC.

The V call is TRBV20-1, the J call TRBJ2-7; 8 nucleotides align to TRBD1. The V segment lost 0 bases and the J segment 2 bases; nucleotides outside the gene matches: 6. Germline V gene lookup returns CDR1 DFQATT and CDR2 SNEGSKA (reference sequence). The CDR3 is made up of 15 amino acids. DNA for the CDR3: TGCAGTGCTAGAGATGTGCAGGGGGCACCCTACGAGCAGTACTTC. Translated, it gives CSARDVQGAPYEQYF.

The J gene is TRBJ2-1, the V gene TRBV7-9; 12 nucleotides align to TRBD2. Per the germline V gene, CDR1 is SEHNR and CDR2 is FQNEAQ (reference sequence). The trim removed 0 bases at V and 9 bases at J, leaving 3 bases unmatched. The CDR3 has 15 residues. CDR3 bases: TGTGCCAGCAGCTTAGCGGTACTAGCGGGGGGTGAGCAGTTCTTC. Its protein product is CASSLAVLAGGEQFF. The full variable domain, completed using reference TRBV7-9 and TRBJ2-1, is DTGVSQNPRHKITKRGQNVTFRCDPISEHNRLYWYRQTLGQGPEFLTYFQNEAQLEKSRLLSDRFSAERPKGSFSTLEIQRTEQGDSAMYLCASSLAVLAGGEQFFGPGTRLTVL.

V is TRBV2 and J is TRBJ2-1, with unresolved D. CDR1 and CDR2 from the germline V gene are SNHLY and FYNNEI. The V gene lost 7 bases and the J gene lost 4 bases, with 11 bases spanning the gap. CDR3 length equals 13 residues. For the CDR3, the DNA is TGTGCCAGCACCCCTGGCTCTTACAATGAGCAGTTCTTC. It specifies CASTPGSYNEQFF.

This clonotype was recorded a few times. The junction shows a germline mismatch at one end, possibly a read error. This chain uses TRBV7-9 with TRBJ1-2; D is unclear. The CDR3 loop spans 12 amino acids. The germline gives CDR1 SEHNR, CDR2 FQNEAQ (reference sequence). The chain's CDR3 is CASSLDLYGYTF. The CDR3 bases are TGTGCCAGCAGTTTAGACTTGTATGGCTACACCTTC.

This clonotype occurred a few times. The chain combines TRBV19 with TRBJ1-2; D is ambiguous. In germline, CDR1 is LNHDA, CDR2 SQIVND (reference sequence). This CDR3 comprises 14 residues. Trimming took 3 bases from V and 2 from J, leaving 10 bases between them. In DNA, the CDR3 is TGTGCCAGTAGTATTCAAACCGTGAACTATGGCTACACCTTC. Protein sequence: CASSIQTVNYGYTF.

This clonotype showed up just a few times. The V gene is TRBV3-1, the J gene TRBJ1-1; 7 nucleotides align to TRBD1. V dropped 3 bases and J dropped 6; count of bases not matched to a gene: 4. The CDR3 extends over 13 amino acids. CDR1 is LGHDT, CDR2 YNNKEL, per germline (reference sequence). CDR3 DNA: TGTGCCAGCAGCCAGTTTCAGGGGGCTGAAGCTTTCTTT. It is translated as CASSQFQGAEAFF.

The table lists this clonotype with a few counts. The rearrangement links TRBV7-2 to TRBJ2-5; 10 bases map to TRBD2. With 5 bases clipped from V and 12 bases from J, the junction kept 9 bases outside the gene matches. The CDR3 has 13 residues. From germline, CDR1 is SGHTA and CDR2 FQGNSA. CDR3 in DNA: TGTGCCAGCAGCGTAGTAACTAGCGGGGAAAAGTACTTC. Protein product: CASSVVTSGEKYF. Complete variable domain (other parts from reference TRBV7-2 and TRBJ2-5): GAGVSQSPSNKVTEKGKDVELRCDPISGHTALYWYRQSLGQGLEFLIYFQGNSAPDKSGLPSDRFSAERTGGSVSTLTIQRTQQEDSAVYLCASSVVTSGEKYFGPGTRLLVL.

About this clonotype: The CDR3 carries no conserved terminal phenylalanine or tryptophan, so it likely arises from a read error. CDR3 nucleotide sequence: TGTGCCACCAGCAGTGGGGGTTTGAGGATTTACGGTCAAGAGACCCAGTACCTC. It encodes CATSSGGLRIYGQETQYL. V and J are TRBV15 and TRBJ2-5; D might be TRBD1 or TRBD2, each matching 5 bases. There are 18 residues in the CDR3. V was shortened by 3 bases and J by 2 bases, with 22 bases between the two germline ends. The V gene's germline CDR1 is LNHNV and CDR2 YYDKDF (reference sequence).

The V and J genes are TRBV12-3 or TRBV12-4 and TRBJ2-5; the D gene is possibly TRBD1 (6 bases). TRBJ2-7 explains the end of the DNA better; the J call may be wrong. The CDR3 length is 14 residues. The CDR3 loop reads CASSLTTGSGEQYF. The CDR3 nucleotides are TGTGCCAGCAGTTTAACTACAGGGTCGGGCGAGCAGTACTTC.

This clonotype was seen many times. This chain's CDR3 is CASSQDQGSVNGYTF. CDR3 sequence (DNA): TGCGCCAGCAGCCAAGATCAGGGGTCGGTGAATGGCTACACCTTC. The rearrangement uses TRBV4-3 and TRBJ1-2; possible D gene TRBD1, 6 bases. Germline V gene data show CDR1 as LGHNA and CDR2 as YSLEER. The CDR3 sequence is 15 residues long. Trimming removed 0 bases from V and 6 bases from J, with 14 bases in between.